Below, 13 T cell receptor beta chains from the same sample are listed, as sequenced in a study of cytomegalovirus exposure and HLA in healthy donors. Primers for the PCR totalled 60 Vbeta and 13 Jbeta. Some clones are missing from TCRdb's copy, which holds only in-frame ones; the method was immunoSEQ multiplex PCR. The listing records about 82,000 clones. The sequenced sample was PBMCs. These receptors were collected from a woman aged 30 to 39 in good health and CMV-seronegative.

The chain is built from TRBV7-2 and TRBJ2-7, with 7 bases fitting TRBD2. This CDR3 has 15 amino acids. Per the germline V gene, CDR1 is SGHTA and CDR2 is FQGNSA. Trimming removed 3 bases from V and 2 bases from J; junction bases left unmatched: 7. The CDR3 nucleotides are TGTGCCAGCAGCTTGGGAGGGGCCGGGGCCTACGAGCAGTACTTC. Amino acids: CASSLGGAGAYEQYF.

The rearrangement uses TRBV30 and TRBJ1-2; 10 bases fit TRBD1. Trimming removed 3 bases from V and 12 bases from J; junction bases left unmatched: 10. Germline V CDR1 and CDR2: GTSNPN, SVGIG (reference sequence). CDR3 length: 13 amino acids. DNA of the CDR3: TGTGCCTGGAGGGGACAGGGGCGGCGAAGGGACACCTTC. Protein sequence: CAWRGQGRRRDTF.

The J gene is TRBJ1-2, the V gene TRBV6-1, with D unclear. Trimming cost V 3 bases and J 1 base, with 6 bases left between them. Germline assignment: CDR1 MNHNS and CDR2 SASEGT. The CDR3 loop spans 13 amino acids. CDR3 in amino acids: CASSEYNNYGYTF. CDR3 DNA: TGTGCCAGCAGTGAGTACAATAACTATGGCTACACCTTC.

The chain is built from TRBV6-5 and TRBJ1-1; no clear D. The germline V gene encodes CDR1 MNHEY and CDR2 SVGAGI. The CDR3 is 12 residues long. Trimming left V 6 bases short and J 5 bases short, with 10 bases between. CDR3 in DNA: TGTGCCAGCAGCCGCGGAGGAACTGAAGCTTTCTTT. It translates to CASSRGGTEAFF.

This rearrangement joins TRBV5-1 to TRBJ2-1; the D gene is possibly TRBD1 (6 bases). CDR1 and CDR2 (germline): SGHRS, YFSETQ. Deletions cut 1 base from V and 6 bases from J, with 17 bases between. The CDR3 has 16 amino acids. This CDR3 is CASSLTLLGRGNEQFF. Written as DNA, the CDR3 is TGCGCCAGCAGCTTGACCCTACTAGGCAGGGGCAATGAGCAGTTCTTC.

CDR3 in amino acids: CSAGYGAGYTF. The CDR3 DNA sequence: TGCAGTGCCGGTTATGGGGCCGGCTACACCTTC. This sequence joins TRBV20-1 and TRBJ1-2; D may be TRBD1 (5 bases). The V end lost 6 bases, the J end lost 8 bases, and 13 bases lay between the germline ends. The CDR3 totals 11 residues. Germline CDR1 is DFQATT and CDR2 is SNEGSKA (reference sequence).

The V call is TRBV2, the J call TRBJ2-7, with a possible D match to TRBD2 (6 bases). This CDR3 contains 14 residues. Trimming left V 2 bases short and J 3 bases short, with 11 bases between. From germline, CDR1 is SNHLY and CDR2 FYNNEI. CDR3 nucleotide sequence: TGTGCCAGCAGTGAACGGCTAGCGAACTACGAGCAGTACTTC. Amino acids: CASSERLANYEQYF.

The rearrangement uses TRBV13 and TRBJ1-1, with a tentative D call TRBD1 (5 bases). Germline CDR1 reads PRHDT; CDR2 reads FYEKMQ (reference sequence). CDR3 size: 14 residues. The V gene lost 4 bases and the J gene lost 3 bases, with 12 bases spanning the gap. Here the CDR3 DNA reads TGTGCCAGCAGCTCCTGGGAAGGGGACACTGAAGCTTTCTTT. It specifies CASSSWEGDTEAFF.

The chain has TRBV5-6 and TRBJ1-2; D might be TRBD1 (5 bases). The CDR3 contains 15 residues. The ends were cut back, 0 bases at V and 3 bases at J, with 12 bases in the middle. The germline V gene has CDR1 SGHDT and CDR2 YYEEEE. CDR3 residues: CASSLEGLGDYGYTF. The CDR3 DNA is TGTGCCAGCAGCTTGGAGGGGCTAGGGGACTATGGCTACACCTTC.

This sequence joins TRBV5-5 and TRBJ1-1, with 9 bases lining up with TRBD1. The trim removed 4 bases at V and 3 bases at J, leaving 10 bases unmatched. This CDR3 has 16 amino acids. Germline V gene lookup returns CDR1 SGHKS and CDR2 YYEKEE (reference sequence). DNA for the CDR3: TGTGCCAGCAGCCCCGGGACAGGGAGTGGAGACACTGAAGCTTTCTTT. It is translated as CASSPGTGSGDTEAFF.

The chain recombines TRBV7-9 with TRBJ2-1; the match to TRBD1 covers 8 bases. The CDR3 is made up of 18 amino acids. The V segment lost 5 bases and the J segment 0 bases; nucleotides outside the gene matches: 12. From germline, CDR1 is SEHNR and CDR2 FQNEAQ (reference sequence). CDR3 loop: CASSLGGTGKFSYNEQFF. CDR3 nucleotides: TGTGCCAGCAGCCTTGGTGGGACAGGAAAATTCTCCTACAATGAGCAGTTCTTC.

This chain connects TRBV30 to TRBJ2-1; 10 bases align to TRBD2. CDR1 is GTSNPN, CDR2 SVGIG, per germline (reference sequence). The J segment lost 0 bases and the V segment lost 7 bases, leaving 6 bases of the junction unmatched. This CDR3 is 15 amino acids long. The CDR3 DNA follows: TGTGCCTCTGGGACTAGCGAGAGCTCCTACAATGAGCAGTTCTTC. Translating it yields CASGTSESSYNEQFF.

The chain is built from TRBV11-2 and TRBJ2-7; 7 bases align to TRBD1. The CDR3 runs 14 residues. Germline lookup yields CDR1 SGHAT and CDR2 FQNNGV. J lost 1 base, V lost 3 bases, and 3 bases had no gene match. CDR3 coding DNA: TGTGCCAGCAGCTTTGGGGACAGATCCTACGAGCAGTACTTC. Amino acids: CASSFGDRSYEQYF.